A selection of T cell receptor beta chains follows, all from one sample in a study of T cell changes during pregnancy in multiple sclerosis. Sequencing used immunoSEQ multiplex PCR; TCRdb keeps in-frame clones, though not all of them. The sample shows 60,000 to 75,000 clones, 92% of them seen only once. Sequences were derived from peripheral blood, sampled in the second trimester of pregnancy. The receptors here all came from a female donor with multiple sclerosis, enrolled in a pregnancy study. The CDR3 runs from the conserved cysteine through the conserved F or W. A D gene is named only where the DNA matches it firmly. Not all rows give a size; the values are once, few, many and, for expanded clones, a class.

CASSERGGNQDYGYTF,TGTGCCAGCAGTGAAAGGGGTGGAAATCAGGACTATGGCTACACCTTC,NA,TRBV2,TRBJ1-2,once
CATSSGLGRGSSNSYEQYF,TGTGCCACCAGCAGCGGTTTAGGGCGGGGGTCCTCAAACTCCTACGAGCAGTACTTC,TRBD2,TRBV15,TRBJ2-7,NA
CASRGDREAYEQYF,TGTGCCAGCAGAGGAGACAGGGAAGCCTACGAGCAGTACTTC,TRBD1,TRBV6-1,TRBJ2-7,NA
CASRPVDRGGNEQYF,TGTGCCAGCAGACCGGTGGACAGGGGTGGGAACGAGCAGTACTTC,TRBD1,TRBV28,TRBJ2-7,NA
CASSSPGQLDNEQFF,TGTGCCAGCAGTTCGCCGGGACAGCTCGATAATGAGCAGTTCTTC,TRBD1,TRBV28,TRBJ2-1,NA
CASSVDRGGYGYTF,TGTGCCAGCAGTGTGGACAGGGGAGGCTATGGCTACACCTTC,TRBD1,TRBV27,TRBJ1-2,NA
CASSLYSGQNEAFF,TGTGCCAGCAGTCTCTATTCGGGACAGAATGAAGCTTTCTTT,TRBD1,TRBV28,TRBJ1-1,NA
CASIGRDNWNYGYTF,TGTGCCAGCATAGGACGGGACAATTGGAACTATGGCTACACCTTC,NA,TRBV6-1,TRBJ1-2,NA
CASRLGTGSLRGSPLHF,TGTGCCAGCAGGCTAGGGACAGGATCCCTTAGGGGTTCACCCCTCCACTTT,TRBD1,TRBV28,TRBJ1-6,NA
CASNRGHGNEQFF,TGTGCCAGCAACCGAGGACACGGCAATGAGCAGTTCTTC,NA,TRBV6-6,TRBJ2-1,NA
CASSPPAAPYGYTF,TGTGCCAGCTCACCACCGGCTGCTCCGTATGGCTACACCTTC,NA,TRBV18,TRBJ1-2,NA
CASSYGRMNTEAFF,TGTGCCAGCAGCTATGGGAGAATGAACACTGAAGCTTTCTTT,NA,TRBV5-6,TRBJ1-1,NA
CASSSSQGGLEQFF,TGTGCCAGCAGCTCCTCACAGGGGGGCCTTGAGCAGTTCTTC,TRBD1,TRBV7-9,TRBJ2-1,NA
CASSPRREYEQYF,TGTGCCAGTAGTCCGAGGCGGGAGTACGAGCAGTACTTC,TRBD2,TRBV19,TRBJ2-7,once
CASSSAAGGGETQYF,TGTGCCAGCAGTTCCGCAGCGGGAGGGGGAGAGACCCAGTACTTC,TRBD2,TRBV27,TRBJ2-5,NA
CASSPRGAGQETQYF,TGTGCCAGCAGTCCCCGGGGGGCGGGACAAGAGACCCAGTACTTC,NA,TRBV28,TRBJ2-5,NA
CASSLKALQGAETEAFF,TGTGCCAGCAGCTTGAAAGCCCTGCAGGGGGCTGAGACTGAAGCTTTCTTT,TRBD1,TRBV5-4,TRBJ1-1,NA
CASSPTAGFSGYTF,TGTGCCAGTTCACCGACGGCCGGGTTTAGTGGCTACACCTTC,NA,TRBV19,TRBJ1-2,NA
CASSQDSNYGYTF,TGCGCCAGCAGCCAGGACAGCAACTATGGCTACACCTTC,NA,TRBV4-1,TRBJ1-2,few
CASSYRGTSWQEQFF,TGTGCCAGCAGTTACAGGGGGACGAGCTGGCAGGAGCAGTTCTTC,NA,TRBV6-5,TRBJ2-1,NA
CASSYGLSDTQYF,TGTGCCAGCAGTTACGGGCTTTCAGATACGCAGTATTTT,NA,TRBV6-6,TRBJ2-3,NA
CASSTNLQGTEAFF,TGTGCCAGCAGCACCAATTTACAGGGCACTGAAGCTTTCTTT,NA,TRBV5-6,TRBJ1-1,NA
CASSTAGGMGSGISSLHF,TGTGCCAGTAGTACTGCCGGGGGGATGGGGTCCGGTATTTCATCCCTCCACTTT,NA,TRBV19,TRBJ1-6,NA
CAGKGGVNTEAFF,TGTGCCGGAAAGGGGGGGGTGAACACTGAAGCTTTCTTT,NA,TRBV6-1,TRBJ1-1,once
CASSQDQAGLEQYF,TGCGCCAGCAGCCAAGATCAGGCGGGGCTAGAGCAGTACTTC,NA,TRBV4-3,TRBJ2-7,NA
CASSQLAGGTGEQFF,TGCGCCAGCAGCCAACTAGCGGGGGGGACCGGTGAGCAGTTCTTC,TRBD2,TRBV5-1,TRBJ2-1,NA
CASSLGLQGNSGANVLTF,TGTGCCAGCAGCTTAGGTCTGCAGGGCAACTCTGGGGCCAACGTCCTGACTTTC,NA,TRBV13,TRBJ2-6,NA
CASSPRAGSNQPQHF,TGTGCCAGCAGCCCAAGGGCAGGGAGCAATCAGCCCCAGCATTTT,NA,TRBV7-2,TRBJ1-5,NA
CASSVGLAGVYTGELFF,TGTGCCAGCAGCGTAGGGCTAGCGGGAGTGTACACCGGGGAGCTGTTTTTT,TRBD2,TRBV9,TRBJ2-2,NA
CASSDGQDYYGYTF,TGTGCCAGCAGTGATGGACAGGACTACTATGGCTACACCTTC,TRBD1,TRBV2,TRBJ1-2,NA
CASSLEPLSGIKGQTQYF,TGCGCCAGCAGCTTGGAGCCCCTTAGCGGGATTAAGGGGCAGACCCAGTACTTC,TRBD2,TRBV5-1,TRBJ2-5,NA
CASSLSRGLAGTKFYEQYF,TGTGCCAGCAGTTTATCAAGGGGACTAGCGGGGACAAAGTTCTACGAGCAGTACTTC,TRBD2,TRBV27,TRBJ2-7,NA
CASTDGQASGETQYF,TGTGCCAGCACCGACGGACAGGCATCGGGAGAGACCCAGTACTTC,TRBD1,TRBV11-2,TRBJ2-5,NA
CASSVASGDSYEQYF,TGTGCCAGCAGCGTAGCTAGCGGGGACTCCTACGAGCAGTACTTC,TRBD2,TRBV9,TRBJ2-7,NA
CASSRGRGARDYGYTF,TGTGCCAGCAGCCGTGGGCGGGGGGCGCGGGACTATGGCTACACCTTC,NA,TRBV7-2,TRBJ1-2,once
CASSPGDSRYGYTF,TGCGCCAGCAGCCCGGGGGACAGCCGCTATGGCTACACCTTC,TRBD1,TRBV5-1,TRBJ1-2,NA
CASSLYGGGANTGELFF,TGTGCCAGCAGCTTATACGGTGGCGGCGCGAACACCGGGGAGCTGTTTTTT,NA,TRBV5-6,TRBJ2-2,NA
CASSVAGGAVDTQYF,TGTGCCAGCAGCGTAGCGGGGGGGGCAGTAGATACGCAGTATTTT,TRBD2,TRBV9,TRBJ2-3,NA
CASLSGTGAGYTF,TGTGCCAGCTTGTCCGGGACAGGGGCCGGCTACACCTTC,TRBD1,TRBV2,TRBJ1-2,few
CASSPKRVRDTEAFF,TGTGCCAGCTCACCCAAGCGGGTCAGAGACACTGAAGCTTTCTTT,NA,TRBV18,TRBJ1-1,NA
CASSFDSFSQPQHF,TGTGCCAGCAGTTTTGATAGTTTTAGTCAGCCCCAGCATTTT,NA,TRBV28,TRBJ1-5,NA
CSASRGTEAFF,TGCAGTGCTAGCAGGGGGACTGAAGCTTTCTTT,TRBD1,TRBV20-1,TRBJ1-1,few
CASSLNTNTEAFF,TGTGCCAGCAGCTTAAACACCAACACTGAAGCTTTCTTT,NA,TRBV7-3,TRBJ1-1,NA
CASSYNSNYGYTF,TGTGCCAGCAGTTACAACAGTAACTATGGCTACACCTTC,NA,TRBV6-6,TRBJ1-2,NA
CASRRQGAGNYGYTF,TGTGCCAGCCGGCGACAGGGGGCCGGGAACTATGGCTACACCTTC,TRBD1,TRBV11-2,TRBJ1-2,once
CATSRDFVQGIGYTF,TGTGCCACCAGCAGAGATTTCGTGCAGGGAATCGGCTACACCTTC,NA,TRBV15,TRBJ1-2,NA
CASSPWTGGEKLFF,TGTGCCAGCAGCCCCTGGACAGGGGGTGAAAAACTGTTTTTT,TRBD1,TRBV9,TRBJ1-4,few
CAWSGTRNQPQHF,TGTGCCTGGAGTGGGACACGAAATCAGCCCCAGCATTTT,NA,TRBV30,TRBJ1-5,NA
CASSLGWPSHEQFF,TGTGCCAGCAGCTTAGGCTGGCCCTCCCATGAGCAGTTCTTC,NA,TRBV11-2,TRBJ2-1,NA
CSGGQGNNEQFF,TGCAGCGGCGGACAGGGCAACAATGAGCAGTTCTTC,TRBD1,TRBV29-1,TRBJ2-1,NA
CASSRQGANVLTF,TGTGCCAGCAGCCGCCAGGGGGCCAACGTCCTGACTTTC,NA,TRBV7-3,TRBJ2-6,NA
CASRILGQYF,TGTGCCAGTAGGATCCTAGGCCAGTACTTC,NA,TRBV19,TRBJ2-5,NA
CASSYPQGAVDTGELFF,TGTGCCAGCAGCTACCCACAGGGGGCTGTAGACACCGGGGAGCTGTTTTTT,TRBD1,TRBV7-9,TRBJ2-2,NA
CASSEMNRGSNTEAFF,TGCGCCAGCAGTGAGATGAACAGGGGTTCGAACACTGAAGCTTTCTTT,TRBD1,TRBV10-1,TRBJ1-1,few
CASSFEQGANNEQFF,TGTGCCAGCAGCTTTGAACAGGGGGCGAACAATGAGCAGTTCTTC,TRBD1,TRBV5-8,TRBJ2-1,once
CASSTPGWSSYEQYF,TGTGCCAGCAGTACCCCGGGGTGGAGCTCCTACGAGCAGTACTTC,NA,TRBV6-5,TRBJ2-7,NA
CASSQLSSPTGWGPGANVLTF,TGCGCCAGCAGCCAACTCTCCTCACCGACAGGGTGGGGTCCTGGGGCCAACGTCCTGACTTTC,TRBD1,TRBV4-3,TRBJ2-6,NA
CASSPSGGLAGARQETQYF,TGTGCCAGTAGTCCCTCGGGGGGACTAGCGGGAGCAAGACAAGAGACCCAGTACTTC,TRBD2,TRBV19,TRBJ2-5,once
CASSEGGFPGTQYF,TGTGCCAGCAGTGAAGGCGGGTTCCCGGGGACCCAGTACTTC,NA,TRBV6-1,TRBJ2-5,NA